A single sample is the source of the 30 T cell receptor beta chains below, sequenced in a study of shared clonotypes between healthy human individuals. Assay: immunoSEQ multiplex PCR; the TCRdb copy retains only in-frame clones and omits some. This sample yields 1 million to 1.2 million clones, of which roughly 80% are seen a single time; 0.89% belongs to the top ten. The specimen was memory CD4+ T cells from PBMCs. Subset noted: CD45RA-negative fraction. The receptors stem from a man aged 18 to 30 in good health. Some clones in this sample may be carry-over from other donors' samples.

The gene calls are TRBV28 and TRBJ1-2, with 8 nucleotides matching TRBD1. The CDR3 is 16 amino acids. Germline V CDR1 and CDR2: MDHEN, SYDVKM. V shed 5 bases, J shed 2 bases, and the junction held 10 bases outside the gene matches. CDR3 in amino acids: CASSIPTGAVNYGYTF. The CDR3 nucleotides read TGTGCCAGCAGTATCCCGACAGGGGCGGTAAACTATGGCTACACCTTC.

The chain has TRBV7-2 and TRBJ2-7; D possibly matches TRBD1 or TRBD2 (5 bases each). V lost 6 bases and J 1 base, leaving 16 bases between the germline ends. The CDR3 covers 15 residues. The germline V gene encodes CDR1 SGHTA and CDR2 FQGNSA. CDR3 protein: CASRPTRDGSYEQYF. The CDR3 region has the DNA TGTGCCAGCAGGCCTACTAGGGACGGGTCCTACGAGCAGTACTTC.

The J gene is TRBJ2-7, the V gene TRBV15, with 8 bases matching TRBD1. This CDR3 comprises 18 residues. J lost 0 bases, V lost 3 bases, and 13 bases had no gene match. CDR1 is LNHNV and CDR2 is YYDKDF in the germline V gene (reference sequence). In nucleotides, the CDR3 is TGTGCCACCAGCAGGGACGTTCAACAGGGGGGCATCTCCTACGAGCAGTACTTC. Residues: CATSRDVQQGGISYEQYF.

This rearrangement joins TRBV7-9 to TRBJ2-7, with 9 bases aligning to TRBD1. V gave up 5 bases and J gave up 4 bases; unmatched junction bases: 12. The CDR3 consists of 16 residues. Germline CDR1 SEHNR, CDR2 FQNEAQ (reference sequence). CDR3 sequence reads: CASSTRGRDRDYEQYF. The CDR3 nucleotides read TGTGCCAGCAGCACTCGAGGGCGGGACAGGGATTACGAGCAGTACTTC.

The genes are TRBV6-5 and TRBJ2-2; D is unresolved. The CDR3 extends over 14 amino acids. V dropped 0 bases and J dropped 6 bases, with 8 bases sitting between them. Germline V gene sequence: CDR1 MNHEY, CDR2 SVGAGI. CDR3 amino acids: CASSYSRQSGELFF. CDR3 sequence (DNA): TGTGCCAGCAGTTACTCCCGGCAGTCCGGGGAGCTGTTTTTT.

As to this clone: This sample includes further DNA sequences coding for the same CDR3. The genes are TRBV18 and TRBJ1-5; 9 bases match TRBD1. CDR3 size: 14 residues. CDR1 is KGHSH, CDR2 LQKENI, per germline. Trimming removed 3 bases from V and 5 bases from J; junction bases left unmatched: 2. CDR3 protein: CASSPGQGYQPQHF. CDR3 nucleotides: TGTGCCAGCTCACCCGGACAGGGGTATCAGCCCCAGCATTTT.

The chain is built from TRBV5-4 and TRBJ2-7, with 8 positions matching TRBD1. V gave up 4 bases and J gave up 0 bases; unmatched junction bases: 6. This CDR3 contains 15 residues. The germline CDR1 and CDR2 sequences are SGHNT and YYREEE (reference sequence). CDR3 in amino acids: CASSQGQGASYEQYF. Written as DNA, the CDR3 is TGTGCCAGCAGCCAAGGGCAGGGGGCCTCCTACGAGCAGTACTTC.

This clone was seen many times. Different DNA sequences within this sample yield the same CDR3. The chain combines TRBV15 with TRBJ2-5; 7 bases are shared with TRBD2. The J call may be faulty, since TRBJ2-7 better matches the DNA end. There are 20 residues in the CDR3. Germline CDR1 and CDR2: LNHNV and YYDKDF (reference sequence). As DNA, the CDR3 is TGTGCCACCAGCAGAGACAGGGATTGGGGAGCGGGACCACATCGGTACGAGCAGTACTTC. It yields the protein CATSRDRDWGAGPHRYEQYF.

The chain uses TRBV28 and TRBJ1-1, with D hard to call. The ends were cut back, 11 bases at V and 1 base at J, with 8 bases in the middle. Germline values: CDR1 MDHEN, CDR2 SYDVKM. CDR3 length: 11 residues. Written as DNA, the CDR3 is TGTGCCCACACTGGGAACACTGAAGCTTTCTTT. Translating gives CAHTGNTEAFF.

There are a few counts of this clone. This chain links TRBV9 with TRBJ1-2, with TRBD1 as a possible D gene (5 bases). The germline gives CDR1 SGDLS, CDR2 YYNGEE. The CDR3 extends over 13 amino acids. The germline V and J ends were trimmed by 3 bases and 1 base, with 7 bases remaining between them. The CDR3, as DNA: TGTGCCAGCAGCGCCGGGGGTAACTATGGCTACACCTTC. Encoded protein: CASSAGGNYGYTF.

The chain combines TRBV18 with TRBJ2-2; D is perhaps TRBD1 or TRBD2 (5 bases each). Germline loops: CDR1 KGHSH, CDR2 LQKENI. V was shortened by 2 bases and J by 0 bases, with 13 bases between the two germline ends. The CDR3 runs to 17 residues. The CDR3 DNA is TGTGCCAGCTCACCATACCGGGACGGTGCGAACACCGGGGAGCTGTTTTTT. Residues: CASSPYRDGANTGELFF.

This chain connects TRBV27 to TRBJ2-3; 8 bases align to TRBD2. The trim removed 5 bases at V and 4 bases at J, leaving 5 bases unmatched. Germline assignment: CDR1 MNHEY and CDR2 SMNVEV (reference sequence). The CDR3 has 14 amino acids. The CDR3 DNA sequence: TGTGCCAGCAGTCTTCGAGCGGGAGCAGATACGCAGTATTTT. This encodes CASSLRAGADTQYF.

V gene TRBV7-9 combines with J gene TRBJ1-5; D ambiguous. Germline lookup yields CDR1 SEHNR and CDR2 FQNEAQ (reference sequence). Trimming took 1 base from V and 5 from J, leaving 6 bases between them. The CDR3 is made up of 13 amino acids. The CDR3 sequence: CASSLENHQPQHF. The DNA of the CDR3 is TGTGCCAGCAGCTTAGAGAACCATCAGCCCCAGCATTTT. The complete variable domain, with remaining parts taken from reference TRBV7-9 and TRBJ1-5, reads DTGVSQNPRHKITKRGQNVTFRCDPISEHNRLYWYRQTLGQGPEFLTYFQNEAQLEKSRLLSDRFSAERPKGSFSTLEIQRTEQGDSAMYLCASSLENHQPQHFGDGTRLSIL.

This chain connects TRBV30 to TRBJ2-2; D is unresolved. V dropped 5 bases and J dropped 1 base, with 11 bases sitting between them. CDR1 and CDR2 (germline): GTSNPN, SVGIG (reference sequence). The CDR3 has 14 residues. CDR3 in amino acids: CAWEGRLNTGELFF. The CDR3 DNA reads TGTGCCTGGGAAGGAAGATTGAACACCGGGGAGCTGTTTTTT.

The rearrangement uses TRBV5-6 and TRBJ2-5, with TRBD2 matching over 10 bases. The CDR3 contains 15 residues. V dropped 4 bases and J dropped 8; count of bases not matched to a gene: 11. Germline lookup yields CDR1 SGHDT and CDR2 YYEEEE. The CDR3 nucleotides read TGTGCCAGCAGCCCAGGGGTAGCGGGAGGAATAACCCAGTACTTC. This encodes CASSPGVAGGITQYF.

DNA of the CDR3: TGTGCCAGCAGTATTCGACAGGCAACTAATGAAAAACTGTTTTTT. Translated: CASSIRQATNEKLFF. This chain joins TRBV28 and TRBJ1-4; perhaps TRBD1 as D (6 bases). V gave up 5 bases and J gave up 0 bases, with 10 bases separating them. Germline V CDR1 and CDR2: MDHEN, SYDVKM. The CDR3 totals 15 residues.

This clone was counted a few times. Other nucleotide sequences in the sample specify the same CDR3. The rearrangement joins TRBV18 to TRBJ1-1, with 8 bases that match TRBD1. Germline loops: CDR1 KGHSH, CDR2 LQKENI. The CDR3 spans 15 residues. J was trimmed by 4 bases and V by 3 bases; bases with no gene match: 7. CDR3 region: CASSPGQVRGTEAFF. DNA of the CDR3: TGTGCCAGCTCACCGGGACAGGTTAGGGGCACTGAAGCTTTCTTT.

This chain uses TRBV10-3 with TRBJ1-5; 7 bases are a match to TRBD1. The CDR3 covers 14 residues. Germline trimming cut 8 bases from V and 4 bases from J; bases unmatched to any gene: 8. CDR1 and CDR2 (germline): ENHRY, SYGVKD. The CDR3 spells CAIDRQGGNQPQHF. CDR3 DNA sequence: TGTGCCATCGATCGACAGGGAGGAAATCAGCCCCAGCATTTT.

The rearrangement joins TRBV6-6 to TRBJ1-1, with D unclear. The CDR3 is 13 residues long. The V gene's germline CDR1 is MNHNY and CDR2 SVGAGI (reference sequence). V lost 6 bases to trimming and J lost 0 bases, with 8 bases between them. The DNA for the CDR3 is TGTGCCAGCAGACGCGGGGTGAACACTGAAGCTTTCTTT. This codes for CASRRGVNTEAFF.

The chain has TRBV6-5 and TRBJ1-2; 7 bases agree with TRBD1. This CDR3 has 15 amino acids. CDR1 and CDR2 (germline): MNHEY, SVGAGI. Losses at the gene ends were 3 bases for V and 3 bases for J; bases not matched to a gene: 7. CDR3 loop: CASSYLGDRDYGYTF. Here the CDR3 DNA reads TGTGCCAGCAGTTATCTCGGGGACAGAGACTATGGCTACACCTTC.

The genes are TRBV19 and TRBJ2-7; 15 nucleotides line up with TRBD2. Unmatched junction bases numbered 3, after V lost 4 bases and J lost 2 bases. The CDR3 length is 16 residues. Germline CDR1 is LNHDA and CDR2 is SQIVND (reference sequence). The CDR3 protein is CASSRTSGRATYEQYF. CDR3 DNA: TGTGCCAGTAGTAGGACTAGCGGGAGGGCCACCTACGAGCAGTACTTC.

This clone was observed a handful of times. The chain carries TRBV5-1 and TRBJ1-2; possibly TRBD1 for D (6 bases). Germline values: CDR1 SGHRS, CDR2 YFSETQ. Deletions cut 3 bases from V and 7 bases from J, with 19 bases between. The CDR3 has 15 amino acids. The CDR3 region is CASSSSQGITFGYTF. CDR3 bases: TGCGCCAGCAGCTCCTCACAGGGTATAACTTTTGGCTACACCTTC. The full variable domain, completed using reference TRBV5-1 and TRBJ1-2, is KAGVTQTPRYLIKTRGQQVTLSCSPISGHRSVSWYQQTPGQGLQFLFEYFSETQRNKGNFPGRFSGRQFSNSRSEMNVSTLELGDSALYLCASSSSQGITFGYTFGSGTRLTVV.

This clone was seen a handful of times. V and J are TRBV10-3 and TRBJ1-5, with a weak D call TRBD1 (6 bases). CDR1 is ENHRY and CDR2 is SYGVKD in the germline V gene. The CDR3 totals 15 residues. Deletions cut 0 bases from V and 6 bases from J, with 12 bases between. CDR3 in DNA: TGTGCCATCAGTGAGTCTTTCCCAGGGGCTCAGCCCCAGCATTTT. Encoded protein: CAISESFPGAQPQHF.

CDR3 nucleotide sequence: TGCGCCAGCAGCTTTAGTCCAGCGGGAGAGACCGGGGAGCTGTTTTTT. The encoded protein is CASSFSPAGETGELFF. The gene calls are TRBV5-1 and TRBJ2-2, with 8 bases identical to TRBD2. Germline V CDR1 and CDR2: SGHRS, YFSETQ. The CDR3 totals 16 residues. Unmatched junction bases numbered 8, after V lost 2 bases and J lost 5 bases.

The chain combines TRBV28 with TRBJ2-1, with 7 bases matching TRBD1. Per germline, CDR1 MDHEN and CDR2 SYDVKM. Unmatched junction bases numbered 8, after V lost 5 bases and J lost 4 bases. The CDR3 sequence is 15 residues long. The CDR3 DNA reads as TGTGCCAGCAGTGCTCAGGGGGTGCAATACAATGAGCAGTTCTTC. Its translation: CASSAQGVQYNEQFF.

A single count supports this clone. J is TRBJ1-5 and V is TRBV6-4; 10 positions agree with TRBD1. Trimming removed 2 bases from V and 7 bases from J; junction bases left unmatched: 23. CDR1 is MRHNA and CDR2 is SNTAGT in the germline V gene. The CDR3 has 21 residues. CDR3 sequence (DNA): TGTGCCAGCAGTGACCACACAAACCAAAGACGACAGGGGGCGGGTGGGCAGCCCCAGCATTTT. It yields the protein CASSDHTNQRRQGAGGQPQHF.

This clone was detected once. The chain carries TRBV7-2 and TRBJ1-5; perhaps TRBD1 as D (5 bases). The germline CDR1 and CDR2 sequences are SGHTA and FQGNSA. V was cut by 3 bases and J by 0 bases, with 12 bases left in between. This CDR3 contains 16 residues. The CDR3 sequence is CASSFSGGYSNQPQHF. For the CDR3, the DNA is TGTGCCAGCAGCTTTAGCGGGGGATATAGCAATCAGCCCCAGCATTTT.

The rearrangement joins TRBV30 to TRBJ2-1, with D perhaps TRBD1 (7 bases). Trimming took 4 bases from V and 5 from J, leaving 18 bases between them. The CDR3 has 15 residues. CDR1 GTSNPN and CDR2 SVGIG come from the germline V gene (reference sequence). The chain's CDR3 is CAWKGGGAGHNEQFF. CDR3 sequence (DNA): TGTGCCTGGAAAGGGGGCGGGGCGGGACACAATGAGCAGTTCTTC.

A few counts support this clone. The chain employs TRBV28 and TRBJ2-6; D is unclear. The CDR3 is made up of 18 amino acids. From germline, CDR1 is MDHEN and CDR2 SYDVKM. V lost 5 bases and J lost 5, with 22 bases in between. CDR3 nucleotides: TGTGCCAGCAGTGTACGCGATCCTACACAAAGTCGGGCCAACGTCCTGACTTTC. Protein sequence: CASSVRDPTQSRANVLTF.

This clone has ten or more counts. V is TRBV6-5 and J is TRBJ1-2; D unresolved. In germline, CDR1 is MNHEY, CDR2 SVGAGI. V was pared by 6 bases and J by 4 bases, with 12 bases between. The CDR3 is 13 amino acids. This CDR3 reads CASRLSSLYGYTF. DNA of the CDR3: TGTGCCAGCAGGCTAAGCTCCCTCTATGGCTACACCTTC.